These T cell receptor beta chains were read from a single sample in a study of beta chain features in type 1 diabetes. Produced via immunoSEQ multiplex PCR; TCRdb's table is partial and in-frame only. In the table there are hundreds of thousands of clones, roughly an eighth of which are singletons. Sequencing was carried out using naive CD4+ T cells from blood. These TCRs come from a man younger than 35 with type 1 diabetes. Both conserved end residues are part of each CDR3. Clone size is shown for a subset of rows, as once, few, many or a class of expanded clone.

once TRBJ2-7 TRBV11-3 17 CASSSSGGLAGSNEQYF
few TRBJ2-7 TRBV9 14 CASSVSQEAYEQYF
NA TRBJ1-1 TRBV14 13 CASSQDMSVAAFF
NA TRBJ1-1 TRBV13 13 CASSSKGFTEAFF
NA TRBJ1-4 TRBV29-1 12 CSATLGSEKLFF
NA TRBJ1-2 TRBV7-9 13 CASSRQGWHGYTF
few TRBJ2-7 TRBV4-1 17 CASSHVRPVPQLSEQYF
NA TRBJ1-5 TRBV7-9 12 CASSLNTQPQHF
NA TRBJ2-7 TRBV2 14 CASAEDISPYEQYF
NA TRBJ2-5 TRBV2 14 CASSAGLAQETQYF
NA TRBJ2-3 TRBV2 15 CASTTGLAGTDTQYF